A single sample gave rise to the 27 T cell receptor beta chains below, sequenced in a study of response to subunit inactivated influenza vaccine. One entry per CDR3 protein results from TCRdb running MiXCR on the RT-PCR reads. The sample yields 550,000 to 600,000 distinct CDR3 sequences, approximately 10% seen once. The sample here was PBMCs from blood, taken on the day of vaccination. Receptors were obtained from a man aged 45 to 65 who received an inactivated influenza vaccine.

The chain links TRBV9 to TRBJ2-5; TRBD2 aligns across 11 bases. CDR1 is SGDLS, CDR2 YYNGEE, per germline. CDR3 length: 15 amino acids. The junction had 5 bases not matched to a gene; V was cut back by 3 bases and J by 4 bases. CDR3 nucleotides: TGTGCCAGCAGCGAGTCCGGGACTAGCGGAGAGACCCAGTACTTC. This sequence encodes CASSESGTSGETQYF.

This clonotype occurred many times. This chain uses TRBV20-1 with TRBJ2-2; TRBD2 aligns across 9 bases. The CDR3 sequence is 16 residues long. The junction had 8 bases not matched to a gene; V was cut back by 5 bases and J by 1 base. Germline values: CDR1 DFQATT, CDR2 SNEGSKA (reference sequence). CDR3 sequence reads: CSAHGKRGVNTGELFF. CDR3 coding DNA: TGCAGTGCTCACGGGAAGCGGGGGGTGAACACCGGGGAGCTGTTTTTT.

The chain is built from TRBV4-2 and TRBJ2-7, with D perhaps matching TRBD2 (6 bases). Trimming left V 0 bases short and J 7 bases short, with 13 bases between. The CDR3 extends over 14 amino acids. Germline lookup yields CDR1 LGHNA and CDR2 YNFKEQ. The CDR3 nucleotides read TGTGCCAGCAGCCAAGATCCCCCGGGGAGGGAGCAGTACTTC. It specifies CASSQDPPGREQYF.

This clonotype has just a few counts. The genes are TRBV6-5 and TRBJ2-3; D remains ambiguous. Germline CDR1 is MNHEY and CDR2 is SVGAGI. Deletions cut 3 bases from V and 2 bases from J, with 9 bases between. There are 14 residues in the CDR3. CDR3 DNA: TGTGCCAGCAGTTATGGCCGGTACACAGATACGCAGTATTTT. Amino acid sequence: CASSYGRYTDTQYF.

The chain links TRBV30 to TRBJ1-4; D is ambiguous. Trimming left V 3 bases short and J 8 bases short, with 16 bases between. The CDR3 contains 14 residues. Germline lookup yields CDR1 GTSNPN and CDR2 SVGIG (reference sequence). The CDR3 bases are TGTGCCTGGAGCGTTCGCCCGCTGGGCGAAAAACTGTTTTTT. Translated, it gives CAWSVRPLGEKLFF.

This clonotype was seen a handful of times. The chain carries TRBV2 and TRBJ2-2; perhaps TRBD1 as D (5 bases). The CDR3 spans 14 residues. Trimming cost V 6 bases and J 8 bases, with 16 bases left between them. Per the germline V gene, CDR1 is SNHLY and CDR2 is FYNNEI. The CDR3 DNA reads TGTGCCAGCAGCAAAAACAAGGCAGGGGGGGAGCTGTTTTTT. It specifies CASSKNKAGGELFF.

This clonotype was recorded many times. The chain uses TRBV15 and TRBJ2-7, with 11 positions matching TRBD2. The germline V gene encodes CDR1 LNHNV and CDR2 YYDKDF (reference sequence). This CDR3 contains 16 residues. Trimming at V came to 0 bases and at J to 4 bases, leaving 5 bases not matched to a gene. The CDR3 DNA reads TGTGCCACCAGCAGAGATGTTACTAGCGGGAGTTACGAGCAGTACTTC. Translating gives CATSRDVTSGSYEQYF.

This clonotype was seen only a few times. The V call is TRBV6-1, the J call TRBJ1-4; no definite D call. Trimming pared 6 bases from V and 5 bases from J, leaving 19 bases between. The CDR3 loop spans 16 amino acids. The germline V gene has CDR1 MNHNS and CDR2 SASEGT. CDR3 region: CASRDPHGPGNEKLFF. The DNA for the CDR3 is TGTGCCAGCAGAGACCCTCATGGGCCGGGGAATGAAAAACTGTTTTTT.

In its sample, this clonotype was seen many times. V is TRBV7-2 and J is TRBJ2-3, with D unresolved. Between the trimmed V and J ends, which lost 5 bases and 4 bases, there was a span of 7 bases. In germline, CDR1 is SGHTA, CDR2 FQGNSA. The CDR3 has 12 residues. The CDR3 sequence: CASSQRADTQYF. The CDR3, as DNA: TGTGCCAGCAGCCAAAGGGCAGATACGCAGTATTTT.

This chain uses TRBV5-6 with TRBJ2-1, with D possibly matching TRBD1 (5 bases). The CDR3 sequence is 15 residues long. Trimming took off 0 bases at V and 4 bases at J, with 11 bases between the two ends. Per germline, CDR1 SGHDT and CDR2 YYEEEE. The CDR3 bases are TGTGCCAGCAGCTTGGGTGACAGTACTTACAATGAGCAGTTCTTC. This gives the protein CASSLGDSTYNEQFF.

This clonotype appeared a few times. The V gene is TRBV6-2 or TRBV6-3, the J gene TRBJ2-1; TRBD2 might be the D (6 bases). Trimming shortened V by 8 bases and J by 3 bases, and 14 bases separated the two germline ends. Looked up from germline, CDR1 is MNHEY and CDR2 is SVGEGT. The CDR3 has 14 residues. In DNA form, the CDR3 reads TGTGCCAGCCGGGGGTTTAGCAGCTACAATGAGCAGTTCTTC. The encoded protein is CASRGFSSYNEQFF.

The chain is built from TRBV11-1 and TRBJ2-7, with TRBD1 matching over 9 bases. Trimming removed 4 bases from V and 3 bases from J; junction bases left unmatched: 19. The CDR3 totals 19 residues. Per germline, CDR1 SGHAT and CDR2 FQDESV (reference sequence). CDR3 loop: CASSSVPGQGKGAVYEQYF. The CDR3 DNA follows: TGTGCCAGCAGCTCAGTCCCGGGACAGGGTAAAGGGGCTGTCTACGAGCAGTACTTC.

This clonotype was seen repeatedly, ten times or more. The chain couples TRBV28 to TRBJ2-3, with TRBD2 matching 11 bases. From germline, CDR1 is MDHEN and CDR2 SYDVKM. The CDR3 is 20 amino acids. The ends lost 6 bases at V and 3 bases at J; junction bases unmatched: 20. The CDR3 here is CASSYLLSPKLAGETDTQYF. As DNA, the CDR3 is TGTGCCAGCAGCTACCTGCTCTCCCCCAAACTAGCGGGGGAAACAGATACGCAGTATTTT.

The chain uses TRBV7-2 and TRBJ2-7; either TRBD1 or TRBD2 may supply D (6 bases each). The germline CDR1 and CDR2 sequences are SGHTA and FQGNSA. CDR3 length: 17 amino acids. Trimming pared 4 bases from V and 0 bases from J, leaving 19 bases between. The chain's CDR3 is CASSSTGAGASSYEQYF. The CDR3 bases are TGTGCCAGCAGCTCCACGGGGGCAGGGGCGAGCTCCTACGAGCAGTACTTC.

This clonotype was seen a single time. This sequence joins TRBV28 and TRBJ2-1, with 11 positions matching TRBD2. Germline-derived CDR1 and CDR2 are MDHEN and SYDVKM. The CDR3 covers 15 residues. The J segment lost 10 bases and the V segment lost 4 bases, leaving 9 bases of the junction unmatched. In DNA form, the CDR3 reads TGTGCCAGCAGTTACGGACTAGCGGGTCTCGGGGAGCAGTTCTTC. It yields the protein CASSYGLAGLGEQFF.

A single count supports this clonotype. The chain recombines TRBV9 with TRBJ2-1; D is perhaps TRBD1 (7 bases). V shed 3 bases and J shed 7 bases, with 23 bases lying between them. The CDR3 has 17 residues. Germline-derived CDR1 and CDR2 are SGDLS and YYNGEE. The CDR3 is CASSEEGASTTRNEQFF. As DNA, the CDR3 is TGTGCCAGCAGCGAGGAGGGGGCTTCTACTACTAGGAATGAGCAGTTCTTC.

The V and J genes are TRBV3-1 and TRBJ2-1; TRBD2 aligns across 10 bases. CDR3 length: 13 residues. Germline V gives CDR1 LGHDT, CDR2 YNNKEL (reference sequence). Losses at the gene ends were 9 bases for V and 7 bases for J; bases not matched to a gene: 6. The CDR3 is CASSGRPVNEQFF. In DNA form, the CDR3 reads TGTGCCAGTAGCGGGAGGCCGGTGAATGAGCAGTTCTTC.

The chain joins TRBV20-1 to TRBJ2-7, with 7 positions matching TRBD1. Germline V CDR1 and CDR2: DFQATT, SNEGSKA (reference sequence). The V and J ends lost 5 bases and 4 bases, in that order; junction bases with no gene match: 8. This CDR3 has 13 residues. CDR3 amino acids: CSAPAAGGYEQYF. The CDR3 DNA reads TGCAGTGCTCCGGCAGCAGGGGGTTACGAGCAGTACTTC.

In this sample, this clonotype turned up a few times. The J gene is TRBJ2-3, the V gene TRBV5-1; 8 nucleotides agree with TRBD1. Losses at the gene ends were 0 bases for V and 9 bases for J; bases not matched to a gene: 3. Germline values: CDR1 SGHRS, CDR2 YFSETQ. This CDR3 spans 13 amino acids. This CDR3 reads CASSLDGTGTQYF. The CDR3 bases are TGCGCCAGCAGCTTGGACGGGACAGGAACGCAGTATTTT.

By share, this clonotype counts as medium-sized. This chain connects TRBV27 to TRBJ2-7, with 7 bases that match TRBD1. V dropped 8 bases and J dropped 2; count of bases not matched to a gene: 9. Per the germline V gene, CDR1 is MNHEY and CDR2 is SMNVEV (reference sequence). The CDR3 covers 14 residues. CDR3 coding DNA: TGTGCCAGCGGCCAACGGGACAGAGCCTACGAGCAGTACTTC. Its translation: CASGQRDRAYEQYF.

The gene calls are TRBV7-2 and TRBJ2-7; D gene unclear. Trimming took 5 bases from V and 7 from J, leaving 15 bases between them. The CDR3 is made up of 13 amino acids. Germline CDR1 reads SGHTA; CDR2 reads FQGNSA. The CDR3 DNA reads as TGTGCCAGCAGCCTGGGTCGAGGCGAGGAGCAGTACTTC. Protein product: CASSLGRGEEQYF.

The chain is built from TRBV5-1 and TRBJ2-3; 9 bases are a match to TRBD1. J lost 4 bases, V lost 3 bases, and 6 bases had no gene match. CDR1 and CDR2 from the germline V gene are SGHRS and YFSETQ. This CDR3 contains 15 residues. The DNA of the CDR3 is TGCGCCAGCAGCTCGGCCGGGACAGGGCCAGATACGCAGTATTTT. This sequence encodes CASSSAGTGPDTQYF.

This clonotype was counted ten times or more. The chain combines TRBV12-3 or TRBV12-4 with TRBJ2-7, with D perhaps TRBD1 (5 bases). The CDR3 is 15 amino acids. The V gene lost 2 bases and the J gene lost 3 bases, with 14 bases spanning the gap. Here the CDR3 DNA reads TGTGCCAGCAGTTTACCCTCCAGGGTTTACTACGAGCAGTACTTC. Encoded protein: CASSLPSRVYYEQYF.

This clonotype showed up many times. The CDR3 coding sequence is TGTGCCAGCAGCTTGGGACTAGCGGGCCTCCGAAGCTCCTACAATGAGCAGTTCTTC. Translating gives CASSLGLAGLRSSYNEQFF. V is TRBV11-2 and J is TRBJ2-1, with 12 bases that match TRBD2. This CDR3 is 19 amino acids long. The junction had 9 bases not matched to a gene; V was cut back by 3 bases and J by 0 bases. CDR1 is SGHAT and CDR2 is FQNNGV in the germline V gene. The full variable domain, with the rest looked up from reference TRBV11-2 and TRBJ2-1, is EAGVAQSPRYKIIEKRQSVAFWCNPISGHATLYWYQQILGQGPKLLIQFQNNGVVDDSQLPKDRFSAERLKGVDSTLKIQPAKLEDSAVYLCASSLGLAGLRSSYNEQFFGPGTRLTVL.

The chain links TRBV4-1 to TRBJ1-2; D not resolved. The germline V and J ends were trimmed by 1 base and 4 bases, with 13 bases remaining between them. The CDR3 totals 15 residues. Germline assignment: CDR1 MGHRA and CDR2 YSYEKL. For the CDR3, the DNA is TGCGCCAGCAGCCAAGTTGGGCCTTCTGTCTATGGCTACACCTTC. The encoded protein is CASSQVGPSVYGYTF.

This clonotype was counted ten times or more. The chain is built from TRBV12-3 or TRBV12-4 and TRBJ1-1; unclear D gene. The V end was cut by 8 bases, the J end by 5 bases, with 12 bases between. The CDR3 spans 12 residues. In nucleotides, the CDR3 is TGTGCCAGCGCGTGGGATACGACTGAAGCTTTCTTT. Protein product: CASAWDTTEAFF.

This clonotype has ten or more counts. The chain employs TRBV5-1 and TRBJ2-1; D possibly corresponds to TRBD2 (5 bases). The CDR3 contains 14 residues. From germline, CDR1 is SGHRS and CDR2 YFSETQ. V was cut by 0 bases and J by 5 bases, with 9 bases left in between. CDR3 DNA sequence: TGCGCCAGCAGCTTGGCCGGGATAAACAATGAGCAGTTCTTC. Encoded protein: CASSLAGINNEQFF.